This record covers a single T cell receptor (beta chain). Its target is not known. The sample is drawn from a study of T cell responses to AZD1222 COVID-19 vaccine. General study points: Spike-wide coverage was observed for vaccine-associated CD4 TCRs, with dominant responses at 160-218 and 743-854. Females outnumbered males among donors, who were mostly white British; clonal diversity was possibly underestimated. Researchers took repertoire samples only after the peak T cell response had come.

The CDR3 is 23 residues long. With V trimmed by 5 bases and J by 0 bases, 24 bases remained unmatched. The germline gives CDR1 SGHRS, CDR2 YFSETQ. The repertoire was sequenced with immunoSEQ multiplex PCR; TCRdb's copy has only in-frame clones and lacks some. The sample lists over 100,000 clones, approximately 91% occurring once. The input for sequencing was peripheral blood, taken on day 0 of AZD1222 vaccination. The sequence came from an adult in good health. The V call is TRBV5-1, the J call TRBJ2-2, with 11 bases that match TRBD2. CDR3 residues: CASSSNTQKGPSGGPPNTGELFF. The CDR3 bases are TGCGCCAGCAGTTCAAATACGCAAAAAGGTCCTAGCGGGGGGCCACCGAACACCGGGGAGCTGTTTTTT. The full variable domain, in which reference TRBV5-1 and TRBJ2-2 provide the parts outside the CDR3, is KAGVTQTPRYLIKTRGQQVTLSCSPISGHRSVSWYQQTPGQGLQFLFEYFSETQRNKGNFPGRFSGRQFSNSRSEMNVSTLELGDSALYLCASSSNTQKGPSGGPPNTGELFFGEGSRLTVL.